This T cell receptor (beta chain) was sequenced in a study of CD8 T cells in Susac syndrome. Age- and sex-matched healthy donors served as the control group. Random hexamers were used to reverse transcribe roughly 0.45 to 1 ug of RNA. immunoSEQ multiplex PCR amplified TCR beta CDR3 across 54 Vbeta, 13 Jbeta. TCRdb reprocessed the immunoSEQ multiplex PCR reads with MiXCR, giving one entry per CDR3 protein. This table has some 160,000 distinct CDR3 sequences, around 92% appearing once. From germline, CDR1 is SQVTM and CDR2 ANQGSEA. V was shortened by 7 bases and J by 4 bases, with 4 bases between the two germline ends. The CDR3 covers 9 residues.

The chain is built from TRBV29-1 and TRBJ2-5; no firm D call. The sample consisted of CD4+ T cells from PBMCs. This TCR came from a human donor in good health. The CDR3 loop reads CSASETQYF. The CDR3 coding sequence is TGCAGCGCCTCAGAGACCCAGTACTTC.